Below, 29 T cell receptor beta chains from the same sample are listed, as sequenced in a study of post-analysis software for immune sequencing data. Study results and caveats: Higher frequency in patients than in controls was seen for roughly five TRBV segments, with TRBV5-6, TRBV5-1 and TRBV20-1 among them.

Built from TCR beta cDNA, the libraries had unique molecular identifiers in them. TCRdb reprocessed the PCR reads with MiXCR, giving one entry per CDR3 protein. The sample includes about 260,000 distinct CDR3 sequences, roughly a third seen only once; the top ten take under 5.5%. These TCRs' antigens remain unknown. Sample: blood. The receptors were gathered from a girl aged 10 to 17 with multiple sclerosis.

V usage is TRBV4-3 and J usage is TRBJ2-7; D ambiguous. The V end lost 0 bases, the J end lost 6 bases, and 39 bases lay between the germline ends. Per germline, CDR1 LGHNA and CDR2 YSLEER. The CDR3 totals 23 residues. This chain's CDR3 is CASSQDYIGPTTTTGSFYAEQYF. In DNA, the CDR3 is TGCGCCAGCAGCCAAGATTATATTGGACCCACTACCACTACCGGAAGTTTCTACGCCGAGCAGTACTTC.

This chain connects TRBV9 to TRBJ1-2; a possible D gene is TRBD1 (6 bases). CDR1 and CDR2 (germline): SGDLS, YYNGEE. CDR3 length equals 14 residues. Trimming pared 6 bases from V and 4 bases from J, leaving 16 bases between. The chain's CDR3 is CASTQDSPSYGYTF. The CDR3 bases are TGTGCCAGCACCCAGGACAGCCCTAGCTATGGCTACACCTTC. The whole variable domain, remainder taken from reference TRBV9 and TRBJ1-2, is DSGVTQTPKHLITATGQRVTLRCSPRSGDLSVYWYQQSLDQGLQFLIQYYNGEERAKGNILERFSAQQFPDLHSELNLSSLELGDSALYFCASTQDSPSYGYTFGSGTRLTVV.

The J gene is TRBJ2-5, the V gene TRBV7-8; D might be TRBD2 (5 bases). Germline V gene data show CDR1 as SGHVS and CDR2 as FQNEAQ. V gave up 0 bases and J gave up 11 bases, with 10 bases separating them. The CDR3 is made up of 12 amino acids. As DNA, the CDR3 is TGTGCCAGCAGCTTAGCGAAGGGAGAGCAGTACTTC. Protein product: CASSLAKGEQYF.

There are many counts of this clonotype. The rearrangement joins TRBV15 to TRBJ2-1; D gene ambiguous. Trimming left V 6 bases short and J 0 bases short, with 15 bases between. This CDR3 has 16 residues. Per germline, CDR1 LNHNV and CDR2 YYDKDF (reference sequence). CDR3 sequence reads: CATSADLVASYNEQFF. The CDR3 DNA reads as TGTGCCACCAGTGCTGACCTAGTGGCCTCCTACAATGAGCAGTTCTTC.

This chain links TRBV20-1 with TRBJ2-1; 10 positions agree with TRBD2. This CDR3 comprises 15 residues. The V gene's germline CDR1 is DFQATT and CDR2 SNEGSKA (reference sequence). The V segment lost 6 bases and the J segment 4 bases; nucleotides outside the gene matches: 9. CDR3 sequence (DNA): TGCAGTGCCCACCTTAGCGGGGGGTCTTACAATGAGCAGTTCTTC. Amino acid sequence: CSAHLSGGSYNEQFF.

The chain links TRBV29-1 to TRBJ2-1, with 10 nucleotides matching TRBD1. The V and J ends lost 7 bases and 6 bases, in that order; junction bases with no gene match: 18. Germline assignment: CDR1 SQVTM and CDR2 ANQGSEA. The CDR3 has 17 residues. CDR3 loop: CSAALWTGGRLSNEQFF. Written as DNA, the CDR3 is TGCAGCGCCGCGCTGTGGACAGGGGGACGACTTAGCAATGAGCAGTTCTTC.

This sequence joins TRBV20-1 and TRBJ2-7; 8 bases are a match to TRBD2. CDR3 size: 15 residues. Looked up from germline, CDR1 is DFQATT and CDR2 is SNEGSKA (reference sequence). V lost 3 bases, J lost 0 bases, and 7 bases stayed unmatched. The CDR3 loop reads CSASPAGTSSYEQYF. The CDR3 DNA reads as TGCAGTGCTAGCCCCGCCGGGACTAGCTCCTACGAGCAGTACTTC.

The chain recombines TRBV12-3 or TRBV12-4 with TRBJ1-1, with D unclear. The CDR3 is made up of 12 amino acids. V was shortened by 8 bases and J by 6 bases, with 13 bases between the two germline ends. The CDR3 coding sequence is TGTGCCAGCCGGACCAGTGGGGCTGAAGCTTTCTTT. It translates to CASRTSGAEAFF.

Details on this clonotype: This sequence may be a read error, since a much larger clone differs from it by one base. No conserved phenylalanine or tryptophan ends this CDR3, so it is likely a read error. The chain links TRBV12-3 or TRBV12-4 to TRBJ1-5, with D unresolved. The CDR3 runs 13 residues. Trimming left V 6 bases short and J 5 bases short, with 11 bases between. The CDR3 nucleotides read TGTGCCAGCAGCCTTGGGGTATATCAGCCCCAGCATTTG. Protein: CASSLGVYQPQHL.

This clonotype was counted between two and nine times. The chain uses TRBV5-5 and TRBJ1-2, with no clear D. CDR1 is SGHKS and CDR2 is YYEKEE in the germline V gene (reference sequence). With 0 bases removed from V and 6 bases from J, the gap between germline ends came to 9 bases. The CDR3 consists of 13 residues. CDR3 in amino acids: CASSLGGFDGYTF. In DNA, the CDR3 is TGTGCCAGCAGCTTGGGGGGATTTGATGGCTACACCTTC.

The chain couples TRBV6-2 or TRBV6-3 to TRBJ2-5; 9 nucleotides align to TRBD2. Judging by the DNA end, TRBJ2-7 fits better; the J call may be wrong. From germline, CDR1 is MNHEY and CDR2 SVGEGT. There are 14 residues in the CDR3. The CDR3 sequence is CASSFSGSLGEQYF. Here the CDR3 DNA reads TGTGCCAGCAGTTTTAGCGGGAGTCTCGGCGAGCAGTACTTC.

The chain combines TRBV18 with TRBJ1-3; D perhaps matches TRBD1 (5 bases). Germline-derived CDR1 and CDR2 are KGHSH and LQKENI. The ends were cut back, 4 bases at V and 1 base at J, with 8 bases in the middle. The CDR3 totals 14 residues. CDR3 protein: CASSLQESGNTIYF. The CDR3 nucleotides are TGTGCCAGCTCACTACAGGAGTCTGGAAACACCATATATTTT.

The chain carries TRBV11-2 and TRBJ2-3; TRBD2 aligns across 12 bases. Germline V lookup: CDR1 SGHAT, CDR2 FQNNGV. V trimming: 5 bases; J trimming: 2 bases; junction bases outside the gene matches: 2. The CDR3 sequence is 15 residues long. This chain's CDR3 is CASSLAGGITDTQYF. CDR3 DNA sequence: TGTGCCAGCAGCCTAGCGGGGGGGATCACAGATACGCAGTATTTT.

Ten or more counts support this clonotype. V and J are TRBV4-2 and TRBJ2-1, with 12 positions matching TRBD2. This CDR3 spans 16 amino acids. V lost 5 bases to trimming and J lost 8 bases; unmatched junction nucleotides: 10. Looked up from germline, CDR1 is LGHNA and CDR2 is YNFKEQ. In nucleotides, the CDR3 is TGTGCCAGCAGCGCAGGGGCGACTAGCGGGAGCGATGAGCAGTTCTTC. This encodes CASSAGATSGSDEQFF.

As concerns this clonotype: A read error is possible here, since a much larger clone lies one base away. This chain uses TRBV5-1 with TRBJ2-1; 7 nucleotides align to TRBD1. The assigned J gene may be wrong: the sequence end matches TRBJ2-7 better. Looked up from germline, CDR1 is SGHRS and CDR2 is YFSETQ. CDR3 size: 18 residues. As DNA, the CDR3 is TGCGCCAGCAGTCACAGGGGTCAAGGGACCCGATCCTACAATGAGCAGTACTTC. Translating gives CASSHRGQGTRSYNEQYF.

This clonotype was recorded only once. The genes are TRBV12-3 or TRBV12-4 and TRBJ1-2; D possibly corresponds to TRBD1 (5 bases). The germline V and J ends were trimmed by 6 bases and 2 bases, with 13 bases remaining between them. The CDR3 consists of 14 residues. Here the CDR3 DNA reads TGTGCCAGCAGACCCCACGGGGGGAACTATGGCTACACCTTC. Its protein product is CASRPHGGNYGYTF.

In its sample, this clonotype was seen many times. This chain connects TRBV29-1 to TRBJ1-2; the D gene is possibly TRBD1 (5 bases). The CDR3 is 13 residues long. Trimming removed 7 bases at V and 4 bases at J, with 16 bases between. Per the germline V gene, CDR1 is SQVTM and CDR2 is ANQGSEA. CDR3 in amino acids: CSAPDSLRYGYTF. The DNA for the CDR3 is TGCAGCGCGCCTGACAGCCTTCGCTATGGCTACACCTTC.

Concerning this clonotype itself: A read error may explain this, as a much larger clone is one base away. The chain combines TRBV28 with TRBJ1-2, with D hard to call. The CDR3 consists of 13 residues. The germline CDR1 and CDR2 sequences are MDHEN and SYDVKM. CDR3 coding DNA: TGTGCCAGCAGATCTACCGGAGCGAGAGGCTGCACCTTC. Protein product: CASRSTGARGCTF.

The CDR3 sequence: CSANGPRDRARGSSYEQYF. CDR3 bases: TGCAGTGCTAATGGTCCTAGGGACAGGGCGAGGGGAAGCTCCTACGAGCAGTACTTC. V usage is TRBV20-1 and J usage is TRBJ2-7; 9 nucleotides align to TRBD1. The V gene's germline CDR1 is DFQATT and CDR2 SNEGSKA (reference sequence). V dropped 4 bases and J dropped 0; count of bases not matched to a gene: 19. This CDR3 comprises 19 residues.

Note on this clonotype: This may arise from a read error, as a much more abundant clone is one base away. The chain combines TRBV24-1 with TRBJ1-2, with a possible D match to TRBD1 (5 bases). The CDR3 loop spans 18 amino acids. Looked up from germline, CDR1 is KGHDR and CDR2 is SFDVKD. Between the trimmed V and J ends, which lost 3 bases and 4 bases, there was a span of 23 bases. CDR3 coding DNA: TGTGCCACCAGTGATCCCACAGGCGAAGAGGGGTCCCGCTATGGCTACACCTTC. It is translated as CATSDPTGEEGSRYGYTF.

In this sample, this clonotype turned up many times. The chain combines TRBV7-2 with TRBJ1-2; D is unclear. V was clipped by 5 bases and J by 4 bases, with 17 bases between them. The CDR3 is 15 amino acids. Germline CDR1 SGHTA, CDR2 FQGNSA. CDR3: CASSPRRTDPYGYTF. The CDR3 DNA reads as TGTGCCAGCAGCCCTAGACGGACGGACCCCTATGGCTACACCTTC.

This clonotype showed up many times. The chain recombines TRBV27 with TRBJ1-1; 9 positions match TRBD1. Germline CDR1 is MNHEY and CDR2 is SMNVEV (reference sequence). J was trimmed by 6 bases and V by 5 bases; bases with no gene match: 19. This CDR3 region has 18 residues. CDR3 bases: TGTGCCAGCAGTCCTTTTCAGGGACAGGGAGTTGTGGGGGCTGAAGCTTTCTTT. Translation: CASSPFQGQGVVGAEAFF.

This clonotype came up a few times. The rearrangement joins TRBV2 to TRBJ2-2, with TRBD1 matching over 8 bases. The length of the CDR3 is 16 residues. V was pared by 6 bases and J by 5 bases, with 11 bases of the junction left unmatched. Germline lookup yields CDR1 SNHLY and CDR2 FYNNEI. For the CDR3, the DNA is TGTGCCAGCAGATACGGACAGGGTCAGCAGACCGGGGAGCTGTTTTTT. Translated: CASRYGQGQQTGELFF.

This clonotype appeared many times. The chain uses TRBV29-1 and TRBJ2-3; D may be TRBD1 or TRBD2 (5 bases each). V was cut by 5 bases and J by 2 bases, with 11 bases left in between. The CDR3 spans 13 residues. CDR1 and CDR2 (germline): SQVTM, ANQGSEA. In DNA form, the CDR3 reads TGCAGCGTTCACGGGACGATCACAGATACGCAGTATTTT. This sequence encodes CSVHGTITDTQYF.

This clonotype was counted at least ten times. V gene TRBV6-5 combines with J gene TRBJ2-1, with 7 bases fitting TRBD2. J was trimmed by 4 bases and V by 2 bases; bases with no gene match: 5. The germline CDR1 and CDR2 sequences are MNHEY and SVGAGI. This CDR3 is 15 amino acids long. The CDR3 loop is CASSYGKGGYNEQFF. CDR3 sequence (DNA): TGTGCCAGCAGTTACGGGAAGGGAGGGTACAATGAGCAGTTCTTC.

The gene calls are TRBV7-9 and TRBJ2-5; no reliable D call. The CDR3 is 14 amino acids. V was shortened by 5 bases and J by 0 bases, with 10 bases between the two germline ends. Germline V gene sequence: CDR1 SEHNR, CDR2 FQNEAQ (reference sequence). This CDR3 reads CASSTLGHQETQYF. CDR3 bases: TGTGCCAGCAGCACCCTCGGACACCAAGAGACCCAGTACTTC.

This clonotype was detected a few times. The chain uses TRBV7-9 and TRBJ2-2, with 8 bases aligning to TRBD2. The J segment lost 6 bases and the V segment lost 2 bases, leaving 14 bases of the junction unmatched. The CDR3 is made up of 18 amino acids. In germline, CDR1 is SEHNR, CDR2 FQNEAQ (reference sequence). CDR3 nucleotide sequence: TGTGCCAGCAGCTTAAGTCGTAGCCGAGCGGGAGTCTCCGGGGAGCTGTTTTTT. This codes for CASSLSRSRAGVSGELFF.

The table lists this clonotype with many counts. V gene TRBV28 combines with J gene TRBJ2-1, with TRBD2 matching over 11 bases. Germline V gene lookup returns CDR1 MDHEN and CDR2 SYDVKM. V lost 5 bases to trimming and J lost 9 bases; unmatched junction nucleotides: 27. This CDR3 has 21 residues. The CDR3 DNA reads as TGTGCCAGCAGTCCCGTCGCTAGCGGGGGGAATAACCACCCGTGGACCAGTGAGCAGTTCTTC. It specifies CASSPVASGGNNHPWTSEQFF.

Ten or more counts support this clonotype. This rearrangement joins TRBV29-1 to TRBJ2-3, with no clear D. Trimming left V 3 bases short and J 2 bases short, with 9 bases between. The CDR3 totals 13 residues. CDR1 SQVTM and CDR2 ANQGSEA come from the germline V gene. Here the CDR3 reads CSVEGEDTDTQYF. The CDR3 DNA reads TGCAGCGTTGAGGGTGAGGACACAGATACGCAGTATTTT.